The entry below describes one T cell receptor beta chain. Its matching antigen is unknown. Some clones are missing from TCRdb's copy, which holds only in-frame ones; the method was immunoSEQ multiplex PCR. In the table there are 200,000 to 300,000 clones, approximately 83% of which are singletons. This sample is part of a study of cytomegalovirus exposure and HLA in healthy donors. On the study more broadly: The use of the same platform for the roughly 110 validation repertoires and the 550 to 700 first-cohort repertoires was reported by a later analysis. Study outcomes and limitations: Rarity marked most TCR sequences, yet some public TCRs occurred in many donors. Diagnosis of cytomegalovirus status made by the classifier reportedly showed high specificity and sensitivity.

Donors were drawn from the 120-subject validation cohort, separate from the approximately 670-subject first cohort. The CDR3 runs to 21 residues. The sequencing sample was made of PBMCs. V gene TRBV1 combines with J gene TRBJ2-3; the listed D gene, TRBD2, was not tested against the DNA. TRBV1 is flagged as a pseudogene. The TCR originated in a woman in her twenties or thirties in good health and CMV-seropositive. The CDR3: CTSSQPKKGQEDGGPTDTQYF. Here the CDR3 DNA reads TGCACCAGCAGCCAGCCAAAAAAAGGGCAGGAGGATGGTGGCCCCACAGATACGCAGTATTTT.